The clone carrying this T cell receptor beta chain was found many times. Genomic DNA, serving as template, underwent TCR beta VDJ and CDR3 profiling. TCRdb used MiXCR to reprocess the reads, holding one entry per CDR3 protein. Of about 210,000 distinct CDR3 sequences detected, roughly 55% appear once; the ten largest clones hold approximately 30%. This entry is derived from a study of CD8+CD57+ T cells in acquired aplastic anemia. Study-level background: Mean DNA quantity obtained from sorted CD4+ and CD8+ cells was about 3.2 ug.

CDR1 is SGHVS and CDR2 is FNYEAQ in the germline V gene. The CDR3 spans 13 residues. The V gene lost 0 bases and the J gene lost 3 bases, with 6 bases spanning the gap. V is TRBV7-6 and J is TRBJ2-7; D not certain. Material for sequencing was sorted CD4+, CD8+, or CD8+CD57+ T cells (not recorded which) from PBMCs. The clonotype originates from a human donor in good health. The CDR3, as DNA: TGTGCCAGCAGCTTAGCTCCGTTCTACGAGCAGTACTTC. Translated: CASSLAPFYEQYF.